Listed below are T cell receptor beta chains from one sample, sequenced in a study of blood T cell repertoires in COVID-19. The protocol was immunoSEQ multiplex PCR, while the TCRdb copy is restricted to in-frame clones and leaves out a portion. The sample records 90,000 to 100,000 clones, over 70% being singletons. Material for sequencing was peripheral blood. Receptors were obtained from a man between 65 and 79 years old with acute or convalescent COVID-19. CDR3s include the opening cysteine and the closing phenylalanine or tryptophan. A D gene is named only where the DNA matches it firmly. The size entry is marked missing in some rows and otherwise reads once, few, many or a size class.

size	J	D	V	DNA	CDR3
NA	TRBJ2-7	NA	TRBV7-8	TGTGCCAGCAGCCGACGGGGCGAGCAGTACTTC	CASSRRGEQYF
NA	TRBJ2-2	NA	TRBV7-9	TGTGCCAGCAGCCTCCGCGGAGTGAAAACCGGGGAGCTGTTTTTT	CASSLRGVKTGELFF
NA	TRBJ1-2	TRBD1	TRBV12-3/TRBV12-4	TGTGCCAGCAGTGTTGACAGGGTCGGTGGCTACACCTTC	CASSVDRVGGYTF
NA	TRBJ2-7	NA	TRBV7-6	TGTGCCAGCAGCTTATTCCGGGACAATGAGGAGCAGTACTTC	CASSLFRDNEEQYF
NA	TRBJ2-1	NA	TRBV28	TGTGCCATCCAGCCCCAGGGGTGGTACTCCAATGAGCAGTTCTTC	CAIQPQGWYSNEQFF
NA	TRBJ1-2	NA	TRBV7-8	TGTGCCAGCAGCGGGTACAGGGTTAACTATGGCTACACCTTC	CASSGYRVNYGYTF
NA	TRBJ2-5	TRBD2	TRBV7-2	TGTGCCAGCAGCTCTAGCGGGCTCCAAGAGACCCAGTACTTC	CASSSSGLQETQYF
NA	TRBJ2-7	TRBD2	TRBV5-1	TGCGCCAGCAGCTTGTCATCAACTAGCGGGTTTCGGGAGCAGTACTTC	CASSLSSTSGFREQYF
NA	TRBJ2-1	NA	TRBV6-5	TGTGCCAGCTCACCCCTTACTCCCTCCTACAATGAGCAGTTCTTC	CASSPLTPSYNEQFF
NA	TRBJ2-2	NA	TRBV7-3	TGTGCCAGCAGCTCCTCCGGGACACCGGGCACCGGGGAGCTGTTTTTT	CASSSSGTPGTGELFF
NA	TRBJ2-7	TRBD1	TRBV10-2	TGCGCCAGCAACTCCCAGGGGGCTTTCTCCCGGGCGAACTACGAGCAGTACTTC	CASNSQGAFSRANYEQYF
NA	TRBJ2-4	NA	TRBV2	TGTGCCAGCAGTGATCCGGACAGACTAGCCAAAAACATTCAGTACTTC	CASSDPDRLAKNIQYF
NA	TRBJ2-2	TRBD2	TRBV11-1	TGTGCCAGCAGCTTACAGGCGGGAGGGAACACCGGGGAGCTGTTTTTT	CASSLQAGGNTGELFF
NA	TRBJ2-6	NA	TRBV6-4	TGTGCCAGCAGTGAACAAGGGACATCAGCCTCTGGGGCCAACGTCCTGACTTTC	CASSEQGTSASGANVLTF
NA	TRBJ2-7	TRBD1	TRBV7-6	TGTGCCAGCTCGGCAGGGGGCGTCGAGCAGTACTTC	CASSAGGVEQYF
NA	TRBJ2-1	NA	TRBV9	TGTGCCAGCAGCGTAGATAGCCTTTACAATGAGCAGTTCTTC	CASSVDSLYNEQFF
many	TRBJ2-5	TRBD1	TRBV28	TGTGCCAGCAGTTCTCTACAGGGGGGCCAAGAGACCCAGTACTTC	CASSSLQGGQETQYF
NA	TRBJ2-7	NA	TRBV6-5	TGTGCCAGCAGCCTGGAGCGCGCCTCCTACGAGCAGTACTTC	CASSLERASYEQYF
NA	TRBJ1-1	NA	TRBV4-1	TGCGCCAGCAGCCAAGTAGATCTGAACACTGAAGCTTTCTTT	CASSQVDLNTEAFF
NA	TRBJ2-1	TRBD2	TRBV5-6	TGTGCCAGCAGGTGGACTAGCCACACTGAGCAGTTCTTC	CASRWTSHTEQFF
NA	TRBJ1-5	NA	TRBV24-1	TGTGCCACCAGTTTGGGGGCCGGTCAGCCCCAGCATTTT	CATSLGAGQPQHF
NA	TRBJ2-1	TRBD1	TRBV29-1	TGCAGCGCCATGAGGACAGGGAACAATGAGCAGTTCTTC	CSAMRTGNNEQFF
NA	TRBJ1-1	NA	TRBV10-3	TGTGCCATCAGTGAGTCCGGGGGGAACACTGAAGCTTTCTTT	CAISESGGNTEAFF
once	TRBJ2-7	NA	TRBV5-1	TGCGCCAGCAGCCCTGCTCTGGGGAGTATCGAGCAGTACTTC	CASSPALGSIEQYF
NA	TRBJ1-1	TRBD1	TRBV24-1	TGTGCCACCAGTGAGTCGGCCGGGACAGGGGTGAACACTGAAGCTTTCTTT	CATSESAGTGVNTEAFF
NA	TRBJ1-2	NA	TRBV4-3	TGCGCCAGCAGCCAAGACAGCAGGAACTATGGCTACACCTTC	CASSQDSRNYGYTF
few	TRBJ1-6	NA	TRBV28	TGTGCCAGCAGTTTACGACAGGAGCTAAATTCACCCCTCCACTTT	CASSLRQELNSPLHF
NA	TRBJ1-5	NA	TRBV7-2	TGTGCCAGCAGCGTACAGGGTGGCAGCAATCAGCCCCAGCATTTT	CASSVQGGSNQPQHF
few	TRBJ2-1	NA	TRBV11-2	TGTGCCAGCAGCTCCGGCCCGGGGAAGTTCTTC	CASSSGPGKFF
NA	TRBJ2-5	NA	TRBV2	TGTGCCAGCAGTGTTGACAGCCAAGAGACCCAGTACTTC	CASSVDSQETQYF
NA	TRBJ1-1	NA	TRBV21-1	TGTGCCAGCACCCATGGGACAGGGTTGAACACTGAAGCTTTCTTT	CASTHGTGLNTEAFF
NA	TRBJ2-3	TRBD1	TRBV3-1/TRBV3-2	TGTGCCAGCAGCCCGGGGCAGGGGGCAACGCAGTATTTT	CASSPGQGATQYF
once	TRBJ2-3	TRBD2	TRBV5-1	TGCGCCAGCAGAGGACTAGCAGGCACAGATACGCAGTATTTT	CASRGLAGTDTQYF
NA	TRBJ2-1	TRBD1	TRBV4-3	TGCGCCAGCAGCCAAGATCGGACAGGGGGACCGGTGAGTGAGTTCTTC	CASSQDRTGGPVSEFF
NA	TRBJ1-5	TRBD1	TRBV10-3	TGTGCCATCAGCTGGGACAGGGGTTCCAATCAGCCCCAGCATTTT	CAISWDRGSNQPQHF
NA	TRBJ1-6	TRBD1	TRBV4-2	TGTGCCAGCAGCCCTCGGGACAGGGCTTCCGCGAGCTCCTATAATTCACCCCTCCACTTT	CASSPRDRASASSYNSPLHF
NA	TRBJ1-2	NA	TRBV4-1	TGCGCCAGCAGCCAAGAAGGACGGCCATCCCCGGGGAGCTACACCTTC	CASSQEGRPSPGSYTF
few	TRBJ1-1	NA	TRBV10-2	TGCGCCAGCAATCAGGGCATGAACACTGAAGCTTTCTTT	CASNQGMNTEAFF
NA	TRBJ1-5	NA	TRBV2	TGTGCCAGCGTTGATTCAGGGTTTAATCAGCCCCAGCATTTT	CASVDSGFNQPQHF
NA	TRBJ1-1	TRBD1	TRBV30	TGTGCCTGGTATGAGGGACAGGGGTCCACTGAAGCTTTCTTT	CAWYEGQGSTEAFF
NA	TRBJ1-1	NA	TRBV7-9	TGTGCCAGCAGCTCAACAGGGTTGAACACTGAAGCTTTCTTT	CASSSTGLNTEAFF
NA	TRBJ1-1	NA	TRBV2	TGTGCCAGCAGTGTTATGGGAGAGAACACTGAAGCTTTCTTT	CASSVMGENTEAFF